The clone carrying this T cell receptor (beta chain) was seen a handful of times. What it binds is unknown. The sample comes from a study of CD8 T cells in ankylosing spondylitis. Study-level results: Relatively scarce in peripheral blood, disease-linked clones were CD8+. In synovial fluid and blood from reactive arthritis, some motif variants were previously reported. Matched ankylosing spondylitis synovial fluid reportedly showed significant enrichment of disease-linked clones. A TCR beta motif of 7 or 8 highly homologous variants appeared characteristic of ankylosing spondylitis blood.

TCR beta libraries were made by quantitative 5'-RACE with molecular barcodes. TCRdb used MiXCR to reprocess the 5' RACE reads, holding one entry per CDR3 protein. The sample contains approximately 540,000 distinct CDR3 sequences, approximately 12% of which appear only once. The V end was cut by 7 bases, the J end by 3 bases, with 13 bases between. Germline values: CDR1 WSHSY, CDR2 SAAADI. The CDR3 runs to 14 residues. This chain joins TRBV10-2 and TRBJ2-1; D is possibly TRBD2 (6 bases). Sequencing was done on a sample of blood, either unsorted or a sorted T cell fraction (not recorded which). The TCR was taken from a male donor with ankylosing spondylitis. CDR3 sequence reads: CASIRAGDYNEQFF. The DNA for the CDR3 is TGCGCCAGCATACGAGCGGGCGACTACAATGAGCAGTTCTTC.